The clone carrying this T cell receptor beta chain occurred a few times. As an off-target read in a library built for alpha chains, this beta chain has a frequency of little significance. The record originates from a study of spatial heterogeneity in lung cancer. In the study overall: Alpha-chain sequences were detected in numbers that were consistently lower than beta-chain sequences.

The CDR3 is 15 residues long. Germline lookup yields CDR1 SQVTM and CDR2 ANQGSEA. Germline trimming cut 4 bases from V and 1 base from J; bases unmatched to any gene: 5. A single record per CDR3 protein comes from TCRdb applying MiXCR to the 5' RACE reads. The sample consists of under 750 distinct CDR3 sequences, approximately 22% of them appearing once. The sample's time point: sample taken at primary tumor resection. The V gene is TRBV29-1, the J gene TRBJ2-2; 8 bases fit TRBD2. Source: normal lung tissue next to the tumor, taken at surgery. The sequence was collected from a male donor with early-stage non-small cell lung cancer. The CDR3 protein is CSVGPGTRNTGELFF. CDR3 nucleotide sequence: TGCAGCGTTGGCCCCGGGACTAGGAACACCGGGGAGCTGTTTTTT.